This TCR beta chain comes out of a study of glioma-infiltrating T cells. Background on the study: Low-grade gliomas were grade II; glioblastomas were grade IV at initial diagnosis. General study results and limits: Tissue-blood divergence was below expectation in non-neoplastic patients, above in gliomas. Very few CDR3 sequences were shared between tissue and blood.

The CDR3 extends over 17 amino acids. The V segment lost 4 bases and the J segment 4 bases; nucleotides outside the gene matches: 10. Germline CDR1 and CDR2: LGHNA and YSLEER. Amplification of TCR alpha and beta CDR3 regions from RNA used iRepertoire nested multiplex PCR. TCRdb ran MiXCR on the multiplex PCR reads and lists one entry per CDR3 protein. The profile shows more than 300,000 distinct CDR3 sequences, around 45% of them singletons. Comment on this clonotype: Its antigen is not identified.

This sequence was found in a human donor with low-grade glioma or glioblastoma, undergoing nonglioma brain surgery, or in good health (not recorded which). The rearrangement links TRBV4-3 to TRBJ2-7; 13 positions agree with TRBD2. Material for sequencing was glioma tissue, nonneoplastic brain tissue, or PBMCs (not recorded which). For the CDR3, the DNA is TGCGCCAGCAGCCCAGGACTAGCGGGAGAATTTTTTTACGAGCAGTACTTC. Translated, it gives CASSPGLAGEFFYEQYF.